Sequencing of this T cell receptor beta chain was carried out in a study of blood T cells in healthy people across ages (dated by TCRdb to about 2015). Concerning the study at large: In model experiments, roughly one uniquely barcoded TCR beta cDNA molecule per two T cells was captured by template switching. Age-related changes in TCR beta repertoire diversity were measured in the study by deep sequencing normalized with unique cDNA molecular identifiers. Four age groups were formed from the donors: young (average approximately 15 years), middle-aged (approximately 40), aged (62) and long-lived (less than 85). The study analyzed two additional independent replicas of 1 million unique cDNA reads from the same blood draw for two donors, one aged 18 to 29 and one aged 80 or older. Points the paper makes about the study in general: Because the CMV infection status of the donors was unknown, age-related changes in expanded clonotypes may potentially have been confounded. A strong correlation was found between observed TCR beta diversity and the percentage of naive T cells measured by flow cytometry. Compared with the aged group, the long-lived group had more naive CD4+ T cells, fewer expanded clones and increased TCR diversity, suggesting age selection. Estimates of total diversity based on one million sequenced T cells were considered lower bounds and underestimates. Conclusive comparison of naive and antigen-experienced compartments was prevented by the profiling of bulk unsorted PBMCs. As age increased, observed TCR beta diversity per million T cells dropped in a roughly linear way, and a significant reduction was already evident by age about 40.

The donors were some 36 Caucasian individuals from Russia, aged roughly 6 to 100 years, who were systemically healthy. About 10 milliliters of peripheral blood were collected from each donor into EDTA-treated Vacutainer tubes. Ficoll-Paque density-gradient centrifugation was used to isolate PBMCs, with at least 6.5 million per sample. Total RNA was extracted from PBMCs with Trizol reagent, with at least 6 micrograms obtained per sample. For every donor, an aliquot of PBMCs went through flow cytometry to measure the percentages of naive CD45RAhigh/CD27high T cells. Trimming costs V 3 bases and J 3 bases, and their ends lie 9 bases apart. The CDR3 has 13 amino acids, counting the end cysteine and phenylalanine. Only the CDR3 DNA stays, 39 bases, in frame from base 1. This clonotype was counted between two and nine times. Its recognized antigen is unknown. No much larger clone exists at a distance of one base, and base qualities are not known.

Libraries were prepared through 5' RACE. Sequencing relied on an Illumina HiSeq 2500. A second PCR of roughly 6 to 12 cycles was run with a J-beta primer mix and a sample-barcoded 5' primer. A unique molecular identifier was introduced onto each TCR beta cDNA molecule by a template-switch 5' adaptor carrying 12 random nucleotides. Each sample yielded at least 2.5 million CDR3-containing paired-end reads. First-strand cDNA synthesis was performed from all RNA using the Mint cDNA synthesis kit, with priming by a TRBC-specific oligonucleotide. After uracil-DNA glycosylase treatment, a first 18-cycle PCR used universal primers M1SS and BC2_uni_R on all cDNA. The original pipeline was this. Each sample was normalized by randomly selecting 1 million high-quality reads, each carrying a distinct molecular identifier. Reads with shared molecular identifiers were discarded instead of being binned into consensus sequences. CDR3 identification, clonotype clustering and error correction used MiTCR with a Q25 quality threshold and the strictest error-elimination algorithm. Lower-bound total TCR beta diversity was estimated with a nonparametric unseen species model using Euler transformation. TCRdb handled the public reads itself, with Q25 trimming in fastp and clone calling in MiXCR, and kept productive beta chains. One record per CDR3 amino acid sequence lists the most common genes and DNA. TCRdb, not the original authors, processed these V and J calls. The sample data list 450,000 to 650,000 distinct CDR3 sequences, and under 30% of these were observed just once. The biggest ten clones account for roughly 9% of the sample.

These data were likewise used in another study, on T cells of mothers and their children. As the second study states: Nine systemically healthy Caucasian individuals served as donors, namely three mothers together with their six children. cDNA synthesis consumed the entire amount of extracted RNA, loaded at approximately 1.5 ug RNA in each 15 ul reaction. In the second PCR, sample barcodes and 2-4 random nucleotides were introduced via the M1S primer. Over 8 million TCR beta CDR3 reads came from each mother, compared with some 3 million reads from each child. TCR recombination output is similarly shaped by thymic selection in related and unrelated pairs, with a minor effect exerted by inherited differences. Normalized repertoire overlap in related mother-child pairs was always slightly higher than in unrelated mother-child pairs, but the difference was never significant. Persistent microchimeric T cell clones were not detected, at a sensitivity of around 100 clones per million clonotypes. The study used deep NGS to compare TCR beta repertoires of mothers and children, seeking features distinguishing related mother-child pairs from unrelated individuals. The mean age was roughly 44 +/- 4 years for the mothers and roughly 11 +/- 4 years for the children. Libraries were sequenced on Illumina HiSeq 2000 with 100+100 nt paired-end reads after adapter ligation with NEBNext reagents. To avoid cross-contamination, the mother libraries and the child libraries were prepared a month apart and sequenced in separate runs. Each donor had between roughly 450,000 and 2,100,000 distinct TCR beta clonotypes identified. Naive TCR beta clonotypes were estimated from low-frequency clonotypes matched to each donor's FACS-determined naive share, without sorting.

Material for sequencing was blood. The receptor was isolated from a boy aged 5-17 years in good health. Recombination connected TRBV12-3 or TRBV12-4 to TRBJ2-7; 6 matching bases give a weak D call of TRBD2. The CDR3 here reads CASSLDYNYEQYF. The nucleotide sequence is TGTGCCAGCAGTTTGGACTACAACTACGAGCAGTACTTC.